These T cell receptor beta chains were read from a single sample in a study of T cells in Graves' hyperthyroidism and ophthalmopathy. TCRdb recomputed calls from the multiplex PCR reads with MiXCR, one row per CDR3 protein. The data contain about 420,000 distinct CDR3 sequences, 12% to 15% of them seen just once; the ten biggest clones take up 5% to 6.5%. Material for sequencing was blood. The receptors were gathered from a young woman with Graves' hyperthyroidism. Each CDR3 is given with its conserved first and last residue. A D gene is named only where the DNA matches it firmly. Clone sizes are given selectively: once, few, many, or a class where the clone is expanded.

CDR3nt,CDR3aa,d_gene,j_gene,len,abundance,v_gene
TGTGCCAGCAGCCCGGGACTAGCGGGAGGGCCAAACATTCAGTACTTC,CASSPGLAGGPNIQYF,TRBD2,TRBJ2-4,16,many,TRBV7-2
TGTGCCAGCTGGTCGGGGGATCGACTAGCGGGGGACAATGAGCAGTTCTTC,CASWSGDRLAGDNEQFF,TRBD2,TRBJ2-1,17,few,TRBV2
TGTGCCAGCAGTTTTAGACAGGGGGGCCCCTACGAGCAGTACTTC,CASSFRQGGPYEQYF,TRBD1,TRBJ2-7,15,NA,TRBV12-3/TRBV12-4
TGCAGCGTTGAAGATTGGGCCAAGGCCAGGGAAAACCAAGAGACCCAGTACTTC,CSVEDWAKARENQETQYF,NA,TRBJ2-5,18,many,TRBV29-1
TGTGCCAGCACCCAGTCCGGCGGGAATGAGCAGTTCTTC,CASTQSGGNEQFF,NA,TRBJ2-1,13,many,TRBV7-9
TGTGCCAGCAGCTGGGGACGGAACACTGAAGCTTTCTTT,CASSWGRNTEAFF,NA,TRBJ1-1,13,many,TRBV5-5
TGCGCCAGCAGCTTTTCTTCGGGAGGGAGGCAAGAGACCCAGTACTTC,CASSFSSGGRQETQYF,TRBD2,TRBJ2-5,16,many,TRBV5-1
TGTGCCAGCAGCGTCCCGGGACTAGGCAGTTCCGAGCAGTACTTC,CASSVPGLGSSEQYF,TRBD2,TRBJ2-7,15,few,TRBV5-4
TGTGCCAGCAGTTACTCCCGAGTCCGGGACTACGAGCAGTACTTC,CASSYSRVRDYEQYF,NA,TRBJ2-7,15,NA,TRBV6-5
TGTGCCAGCAGTACACAGGCCCAGTCTTTGAACACTGAAGCTTTCTTT,CASSTQAQSLNTEAFF,NA,TRBJ1-1,16,many,TRBV6-2/TRBV6-3
TGTGCCTGGAGCGGGAGCGGTGGAAACACCATATATTTT,CAWSGSGGNTIYF,NA,TRBJ1-3,13,NA,TRBV30
TGCAGCGTTGAAGATCGCCGCAGTTACTATGGCTACACCTTC,CSVEDRRSYYGYTF,NA,TRBJ1-2,14,many,TRBV29-1
TGTGCCAGCAGCTTAGCCCCGGGACTAGCGGGAGGCACAGATACGCAGTATTTT,CASSLAPGLAGGTDTQYF,TRBD2,TRBJ2-3,18,few,TRBV7-8
TGTGCCAGCAGTTTCGGGGGGCGGAATCAGCCCCAGCATTTT,CASSFGGRNQPQHF,NA,TRBJ1-5,14,many,TRBV28
TGTGCCAGCAGCTTAGTGTCCCTCACAGGGGCCAACGTCCTGACTTTC,CASSLVSLTGANVLTF,NA,TRBJ2-6,16,many,TRBV11-2
TGTGCCAGCAGTCCAGACAAGGGGGGTGGCGGCGAGCAGTACTTC,CASSPDKGGGGEQYF,NA,TRBJ2-7,15,NA,TRBV7-9
TGTGCCAGCAGTTACGTGAGTACGCTCTCAGAGCAGTACTTC,CASSYVSTLSEQYF,NA,TRBJ2-7,14,NA,TRBV6-5
TGCGCCAGCAGCTTGAATATAGGTCAGAACACTGAAGCTTTCTTT,CASSLNIGQNTEAFF,NA,TRBJ1-1,15,many,TRBV5-1
TGTGCCAGCAGCTCGCTCACGAGGGAGTTTGAGCAGTTCTTC,CASSSLTREFEQFF,NA,TRBJ2-1,14,NA,TRBV7-8
TGTGCCAGCAGTCGGGGAAACAATGAGCAGTTCTTC,CASSRGNNEQFF,NA,TRBJ2-1,12,many,TRBV7-3
TGCAGCGTTGAAGCCCCCCCTCCGCTACAGGAGGAAGAGGAAAAACTGTTTTTT,CSVEAPPPLQEEEEKLFF,NA,TRBJ1-4,18,NA,TRBV29-1
TGCGCCAGCAGCTTGGACGGAATGAACATTCAGTACTTC,CASSLDGMNIQYF,NA,TRBJ2-4,13,few,TRBV5-1
TGTGCCAGCAGCCTCGACAGCGACACTGAAGCTTTCTTT,CASSLDSDTEAFF,NA,TRBJ1-1,13,many,TRBV14
TGTGCCAGCAGTTTAGCAGGGGGCGGATGGAACACTGAAGCTTTCTTT,CASSLAGGGWNTEAFF,TRBD1,TRBJ1-1,16,many,TRBV28
TGTGCCAGCAGCTTAGCAGGGACAGCCTACGAGCAGTACTTC,CASSLAGTAYEQYF,TRBD1,TRBJ2-7,14,many,TRBV5-1
TGTGCCAGCAGTTTATACGAGCGCGCTTTCTTT,CASSLYERAFF,NA,TRBJ1-1,11,many,TRBV28
TGTGCCAGCAGTGCGGGACACTCTAGAGAGGACGAGCAGTACTTC,CASSAGHSREDEQYF,NA,TRBJ2-7,15,once,TRBV6-2/TRBV6-3
TGCAGCGTTGTAGGGGACAGGGGGCGTGAGCAGTTCTTC,CSVVGDRGREQFF,TRBD1,TRBJ2-1,13,NA,TRBV29-1
TGTGCCAGTAGTAACGGGGTTGGGACAGGGCGGAATGAGCAGTTCTTC,CASSNGVGTGRNEQFF,TRBD1,TRBJ2-1,16,NA,TRBV19
TGTGCCAGCAGTCTCCTCGGACGGGTCTCTGGAAACACCATATATTTT,CASSLLGRVSGNTIYF,NA,TRBJ1-3,16,NA,TRBV6-5
TGTGCCACCAGTGACCCGGGGACAGGGGAACACTACAATGAGCAGTTCTTC,CATSDPGTGEHYNEQFF,TRBD1,TRBJ2-1,17,NA,TRBV24-1
TGTGCCAGCAGCTCCCGGACTAGCGGTAGCACAGATACGCAGTATTTT,CASSSRTSGSTDTQYF,TRBD2,TRBJ2-3,16,few,TRBV9
TGCAGTGCAAACGACAGGGGAGGATACAATGAGCAGTTCTTC,CSANDRGGYNEQFF,TRBD1,TRBJ2-1,14,many,TRBV20-1
TGTGCCACCAGCAGAGATCCGGCAGGGCTTGGCTACACCTTC,CATSRDPAGLGYTF,NA,TRBJ1-2,14,NA,TRBV15
TGTGCCAGCCAAAACGGTCCGAACACAGATACGCAGTATTTT,CASQNGPNTDTQYF,NA,TRBJ2-3,14,many,TRBV11-2
TGTGCCAGCACCGTAGCGCCGAGCTCCTACAATGAGCAGTTCTTC,CASTVAPSSYNEQFF,NA,TRBJ2-1,15,many,TRBV12-3/TRBV12-4
TGCAGTGCTAGAAGGCAGTCAGGCCAGCCCCAGCATTTT,CSARRQSGQPQHF,NA,TRBJ1-5,13,NA,TRBV20-1
TGCAGTGCTATCGGGGGCAGGGGGCCGGCCAATGAGCAGTTCTTC,CSAIGGRGPANEQFF,TRBD1,TRBJ2-1,15,many,TRBV20-1
TGCGCCAGCAGCCAAGGATGGACAGGGACCAACTATGGCTACACCTTC,CASSQGWTGTNYGYTF,TRBD1,TRBJ1-2,16,many,TRBV4-1
TGTGCCAGCAGCCCGCCAGGGAACTCCTACGAGCAGTACTTC,CASSPPGNSYEQYF,NA,TRBJ2-7,14,NA,TRBV7-2
TGCAGTGCCCCAGGGACTACATCAACCACAGATACGCAGTATTTT,CSAPGTTSTTDTQYF,TRBD2,TRBJ2-3,15,many,TRBV20-1
TGTGCCAGCAGCTTGGAACAGGGTGATACAGTTGAGCAGTTCTTC,CASSLEQGDTVEQFF,NA,TRBJ2-1,15,many,TRBV11-2
TGTGCCAGCAGCCAAGGGGGTTGGGGTAGCGGGAGGGCCCGGGGTGAGCAGTACTTC,CASSQGGWGSGRARGEQYF,TRBD2,TRBJ2-7,19,few,TRBV3-1
TGTGCCAGCAGCGTTGACCCAATAGCGGGAGCGAGCTACGAGCAGTACTTC,CASSVDPIAGASYEQYF,TRBD2,TRBJ2-7,17,NA,TRBV9
TGCGCCAGCAGCCAAGAGTCGGTAGCGCGTACCGGGGAGCTGTTTTTT,CASSQESVARTGELFF,NA,TRBJ2-2,16,NA,TRBV4-1
TGCAGCGTTCAGACAGGGCTGGTCACTGAAGCTTTCTTT,CSVQTGLVTEAFF,TRBD1,TRBJ1-1,13,NA,TRBV29-1
TGTGCCAGCAGCCAAGATCCGACTAGCGGGCAGTACGAGCAGTACTTC,CASSQDPTSGQYEQYF,TRBD2,TRBJ2-7,16,many,TRBV3-1
TGTGCCAGCAGCTTAGTTGGGGTTTTGCACATTCAGTACTTC,CASSLVGVLHIQYF,NA,TRBJ2-4,14,many,TRBV11-2
TGTGCCAGCAGCTTAACGGCCCAGGGCCCTCGCTACCAAGAGACCCAGTACTTC,CASSLTAQGPRYQETQYF,NA,TRBJ2-5,18,many,TRBV7-3
TGTGCCAGTAGTATCCGTCACGGAAGTAACTATGGCTACACCTTC,CASSIRHGSNYGYTF,NA,TRBJ1-2,15,few,TRBV19
TGTGCCAGCAGCTTATCGGGACTAGCCCCCTACGAGCAGTACTTC,CASSLSGLAPYEQYF,TRBD2,TRBJ2-7,15,NA,TRBV25-1